This T cell receptor beta chain was profiled in a study of blood T cell repertoires in COVID-19 (dated by TCRdb to between 2020 and 2021). A note on the overall study: Samples covering the acute and convalescent phases of COVID-19 were provided by collaborators in the United States, Italy and Spain. The material from the prospective study consisted of cDNA or gDNA derived from T cells, B-cell-depleted T cells, or PBMCs. Where available, HLA class I and class II types were taken from metadata supplied by the sample provider and were not determined by assay-based typing. The repertoires were released in a freely available public database meant as a resource for research on the immune response to SARS-CoV-2. Sample metadata almost always included a de-identified subject ID, COVID-19 status, age in years and sex. Deeply sampled blood TCRbeta repertoires from subjects exposed to, actively infected with, or recovered from COVID-19 were included in the dataset. Samples were obtained from the ongoing ImmuneRACE study (first 160 participants) and from some 1,200 subjects provided by 6 global collaborators.

Study-level results and caveats: The amount of clinical and demographic metadata varied by source and participant and was provided uncurated.

As regards this clone: What antigen it recognizes has not been identified. Within one base of it there is no much larger clone, and no base qualities were kept.

V drops 5 bases and J drops 0 bases, leaving 17 bases in between. Looking up the germline V gene (reference sequence) yields CDR1 SEHNR and CDR2 FQNEAQ. There are 17 amino acids in the CDR3, from cysteine to phenylalanine inclusive. Only CDR3 DNA is held: 51 bases, read in frame from base 1. TCRbeta CDR3 regions were amplified from genomic DNA by means of the immunoSEQ Assay, a bias-controlled multiplex PCR. Processing in the source paper ran as follows. Within the assay, amplification of reference gene primers was used to estimate how many nucleated cells each sample contained. Sequence reads were collapsed and filtered to measure the absolute abundance of every unique TCRbeta CDR3 rearrangement. For each sample, productive Simpson clonality was calculated as the square root of Simpson's diversity index over productive rearrangements. TCRdb mirrors the immuneACCESS table, restricted to in-frame sequences. Some clones are absent from its copies; in checked studies, under half trace to an unresolved V gene, and the reason for the others is unknown. The DNA was the basis for D and trimming; V, J and clone size are from that table. For this sample the table gives about 100,000 clones, of which 65% to 90% were detected only once. The ten top clones hold approximately 1.7% of the sample.

Whole blood was collected in K2EDTA tubes by collaborating institutions according to the institutions' own protocols. For TCRbeta analysis, collaborators shipped samples as frozen whole blood, isolated PBMCs, or DNA extracted from either of those sample types. This clonotype originated in a man at least 80 years old with acute or convalescent COVID-19. Sequenced sample: peripheral blood. The sequence joins TRBV7-9 to TRBJ2-4; the D segment could be TRBD1, given 5 matching bases. The CDR3 protein is CASSPSRALIAKNIQYF. The DNA sequence is as follows: TGTGCCAGCAGCCCGAGCAGGGCCCTCATAGCCAAAAACATTCAGTACTTC.